This paragraph covers one TCR beta chain sequence. This entry belongs to a study of Graves' ophthalmopathy and Graves' hyperthyroidism. V was cut by 5 bases and J by 3 bases, with 19 bases left in between. Germline assignment: CDR1 DFQATT and CDR2 SNEGSKA (reference sequence). The CDR3 spans 15 residues. Beta-chain TCR CDR3 regions were amplified from RNA transcripts. Amplification began with first-round RT-PCR using HTBI primers, then second-round multiplex PCR was performed. MiXCR was run by TCRdb on the multiplex PCR reads, yielding one entry per CDR3 protein. Of 200,000 to 300,000 distinct CDR3 sequences in the sample, around 50% are singletons; the top ten hold about 45%.

The chain uses TRBV20-1 and TRBJ1-1; D possibly corresponds to TRBD1 (5 bases). The receptor comes from an adult man with Graves' ophthalmopathy. Sequences were obtained from peripheral blood. CDR3 DNA: TGCAGTGCTCCCCACCTCGGGGGAAGAGACACTGAAGCTTTCTTT. Protein product: CSAPHLGGRDTEAFF.